These 19 T cell receptor beta chains share one sample of origin, sequenced in a study of cytomegalovirus exposure and HLA in healthy donors. The assay was immunoSEQ multiplex PCR, and TCRdb's table has in-frame clones only and misses some. The data hold 120,000 to 150,000 clones, with about 88% observed a single time. Sequencing was carried out using PBMCs. The receptors derive from a woman aged 18-29 years in good health and CMV-seropositive.

V is TRBV5-1 and J is TRBJ2-5; 9 nucleotides line up with TRBD2. The germline V gene has CDR1 SGHRS and CDR2 YFSETQ. This CDR3 contains 18 residues. V trimming: 4 bases; J trimming: 2 bases; junction bases outside the gene matches: 15. The CDR3 is CASSPVAGVRPVQETQYF. CDR3 bases: TGCGCCAGCAGCCCAGTAGCGGGAGTTCGGCCTGTACAAGAGACCCAGTACTTC.

The V gene is TRBV28, the J gene TRBJ1-1; no firm D call. Deletions cut 6 bases from V and 1 base from J, with 9 bases between. The CDR3 length is 13 residues. Germline V lookup: CDR1 MDHEN, CDR2 SYDVKM. CDR3 in amino acids: CASSPRENTEAFF. The CDR3 DNA reads as TGTGCCAGCAGCCCCCGGGAGAACACTGAAGCTTTCTTT.

This clone appeared a single time. This chain joins TRBV5-1 and TRBJ2-7; D might be TRBD2 (5 bases). The ends were cut back, 4 bases at V and 3 bases at J, with 20 bases in the middle. The CDR3 totals 16 residues. Germline V gene sequence: CDR1 SGHRS, CDR2 YFSETQ. CDR3 in amino acids: CASSPNTGDVLYEQYF. The CDR3, as DNA: TGCGCCAGCAGCCCTAATACCGGGGATGTCCTCTACGAGCAGTACTTC.

This chain connects TRBV2 to TRBJ2-1; 10 nucleotides match TRBD2. The J segment lost 4 bases and the V segment lost 6 bases, leaving 9 bases of the junction unmatched. The CDR3 length is 16 residues. The V gene's germline CDR1 is SNHLY and CDR2 FYNNEI. DNA for the CDR3: TGTGCCAGCAGATCTAAGCTAGCGGGAGAATACAATGAGCAGTTCTTC. It specifies CASRSKLAGEYNEQFF.

This chain joins TRBV4-1 and TRBJ1-2; tentatively, D is TRBD1 (6 bases). The CDR3 has 16 amino acids. Germline V gives CDR1 MGHRA, CDR2 YSYEKL. The ends were cut back, 0 bases at V and 6 bases at J, with 17 bases in the middle. The CDR3 DNA reads as TGCGCCAGCAGCCAAGATAGCGGGGGGGCCTCCCATGGCTACACCTTC. Its translation is CASSQDSGGASHGYTF.

The chain joins TRBV6-1 to TRBJ1-5, with TRBD1 as a possible D gene (5 bases). CDR1 MNHNS and CDR2 SASEGT come from the germline V gene. The ends were cut back, 1 base at V and 1 base at J, with 11 bases in the middle. The CDR3 runs 16 residues. The CDR3 DNA reads TGTGCCAGCAGTGAAGGGGGGGGATGGAGCAATCAGCCCCAGCATTTT. As protein: CASSEGGGWSNQPQHF.

CDR3 sequence (DNA): TGTGCCAGCAGCTTGGCCCCTAGCGGGGCAGCCTACGAGCAGTACTTC. Its translation is CASSLAPSGAAYEQYF. The gene calls are TRBV5-5 and TRBJ2-7, with 9 bases lining up with TRBD2. This CDR3 comprises 16 residues. Germline CDR1 reads SGHKS; CDR2 reads YYEKEE (reference sequence). The J segment lost 2 bases and the V segment lost 0 bases, leaving 6 bases of the junction unmatched. Filled out from reference TRBV5-5 and TRBJ2-7, the complete variable domain reads DAGVTQSPTHLIKTRGQQVTLRCSPISGHKSVSWYQQVLGQGPQFIFQYYEKEERGRGNFPDRFSARQFPNYSSELNVNALLLGDSALYLCASSLAPSGAAYEQYFGPGTRLTVT.

This clone has only a few counts. The chain uses TRBV28 and TRBJ1-5; the match to TRBD1 covers 10 bases. V lost 10 bases and J lost 0; bases outside the gene matches: 6. Germline lookup yields CDR1 MDHEN and CDR2 SYDVKM. This CDR3 contains 15 residues. The CDR3 nucleotides are TGTGCCACATCCCGGGACAGGGGTAGCAATCAGCCCCAGCATTTT. Translated: CATSRDRGSNQPQHF.

This clone has at least ten counts. V is TRBV7-6 and J is TRBJ2-7; 13 bases map to TRBD2. This CDR3 region has 18 residues. Germline CDR1 and CDR2: SGHVS and FNYEAQ. V lost 1 base to trimming and J lost 6 bases; unmatched junction nucleotides: 12. The CDR3 spells CASSLGLLAGGPNGEQYF. The CDR3 bases are TGTGCCAGCAGCTTAGGGCTACTAGCGGGAGGGCCTAATGGCGAGCAGTACTTC.

This chain links TRBV6-1 with TRBJ2-2; D possibly corresponds to TRBD1 (6 bases). CDR1 and CDR2 from the germline V gene are MNHNS and SASEGT. Trimming took 7 bases from V and 1 from J, leaving 10 bases between them. This CDR3 spans 14 amino acids. The CDR3 region is CASTNRVNTGELFF. The CDR3 nucleotides are TGTGCCAGCACGAACAGGGTGAACACCGGGGAGCTGTTTTTT.

V is TRBV10-3 and J is TRBJ2-1, with TRBD2 as a possible D gene (5 bases). Germline V gives CDR1 ENHRY, CDR2 SYGVKD. The CDR3 covers 16 residues. The ends were cut back, 4 bases at V and 0 bases at J, with 13 bases in the middle. Here the CDR3 DNA reads TGTGCCATCAGTGCCTCAGTGGGGAGCTCCTACAATGAGCAGTTCTTC. Its protein product is CAISASVGSSYNEQFF.

The chain carries TRBV28 and TRBJ2-7, with a possible D match to TRBD2 (6 bases). Germline V lookup: CDR1 MDHEN, CDR2 SYDVKM. This CDR3 has 14 amino acids. Trimming took 7 bases from V and 3 from J, leaving 16 bases between them. CDR3 sequence reads: CASKYSASVYEQYF. CDR3 bases: TGTGCCAGCAAATATTCTGCTAGCGTCTACGAGCAGTACTTC.

The chain employs TRBV7-9 and TRBJ1-2, with TRBD1 as a possible D gene (6 bases). This CDR3 has 14 residues. V lost 5 bases, J lost 0 bases, and 10 bases lay in between. Germline loops: CDR1 SEHNR, CDR2 FQNEAQ (reference sequence). CDR3 nucleotide sequence: TGTGCCAGCAGCCAGACAGGTTCTAACTATGGCTACACCTTC. It translates to CASSQTGSNYGYTF.

The chain carries TRBV10-1 and TRBJ2-7; 8 positions agree with TRBD2. The junction had 4 bases not matched to a gene; V was cut back by 5 bases and J by 1 base. Germline values: CDR1 WNHNN, CDR2 SYGVQD (reference sequence). This CDR3 has 14 amino acids. DNA of the CDR3: TGCGCCAGCAGTCTCGGGGGGGCTTCCTACGAGCAGTACTTC. Translating it yields CASSLGGASYEQYF.

This clone was observed a handful of times. At one of its ends the junction is not consistent with the germline gene, which may arise from a read error. The chain joins TRBV7-8 to TRBJ2-7; TRBD2 might be the D (5 bases). Germline lookup yields CDR1 SGHVS and CDR2 FQNEAQ. This CDR3 region has 13 residues. The CDR3 DNA is TGTGCCAGCAGCCTATCTAGCTCCCACGAGCAGTACTTC. Translation: CASSLSSSHEQYF.

The chain uses TRBV30 and TRBJ1-2, with 7 bases that match TRBD1. The CDR3 totals 16 residues. J lost 6 bases, V lost 3 bases, and 16 bases had no gene match. CDR1 and CDR2 (germline): GTSNPN, SVGIG (reference sequence). The CDR3 nucleotides read TGTGCCTGGAGCCAGGGGGGCTTCGGGTGGGCTAATGGCTACACCTTC. The encoded protein is CAWSQGGFGWANGYTF.

The chain links TRBV6-5 to TRBJ2-5, with a tentative D call TRBD1 (5 bases). The germline V and J ends were trimmed by 6 bases and 3 bases, with 11 bases remaining between them. CDR1 and CDR2 from the germline V gene are MNHEY and SVGAGI. The CDR3 spans 13 residues. CDR3 DNA: TGTGCCAGCAGCAAGGGGTCCAAAGAGACCCAGTACTTC. Its translation is CASSKGSKETQYF.

V is TRBV11-2 and J is TRBJ1-1, with 7 bases fitting TRBD1. This CDR3 is 14 amino acids long. The V gene's germline CDR1 is SGHAT and CDR2 FQNNGV. Trimming cost V 5 bases and J 1 base; bases outside gene matches: 4. CDR3 DNA sequence: TGTGCCAGCAGCACGCGGACAGGGAACACTGAAGCTTTCTTT. Translating it yields CASSTRTGNTEAFF.

The chain couples TRBV27 to TRBJ2-4; 8 nucleotides line up with TRBD1. The CDR3 sequence is 13 residues long. After removal of 4 bases from V and 10 bases from J, the junction contained 6 bases not matched to a gene. Per the germline V gene, CDR1 is MNHEY and CDR2 is SMNVEV (reference sequence). This chain's CDR3 is CASSSQGAKIQYF. CDR3 DNA: TGTGCCAGCAGTTCCCAGGGGGCGAAGATTCAGTACTTC.